A single sample gave rise to the 24 T cell receptor delta chains below, sequenced in a study of Vδ1+ human thymocytes. Study results and limitations: Highly polyclonal TRG and TRD repertoires with Gaussian CDR3 length distributions appeared in thymus.

These TCRs are of unknown antigen specificity. Sequences come from RNA converted to cDNA by reverse transcription. Pooled V-gene forward primers with one constant-region reverse primer generated the CDR3 amplicons by multiplex PCR. TCRdb re-called the multiplex PCR reads through CATT. The data show some 55,000 delta-chain clones, about 16% seen once. Sequencing was carried out using Vdelta1+ gamma-delta thymocytes from the thymus. Stated subset: FACS-sorted CD3+ TCRalphabeta- TCRVdelta1+ TCRVdelta2- thymocytes. All receptors derive from a boy in the first two years of life who had congenital heart surgery.

The table lists this clone with a few counts. This chain uses TRDV1 with TRDJ1, with 8 bases identical to TRDD3. CDR1 is TSWWSYY, CDR2 QGS, per germline. The V and J ends lost 0 bases and 0 bases, in that order; junction bases with no gene match: 18. CDR3 length: 21 amino acids. CDR3 in DNA: TGTGCTCTTGGGGAACTCTTCCAACGTACTGGGGGTCGGGAGTACACCGATAAACTCATCTTT. The encoded protein is CALGELFQRTGGREYTDKLIF.

This clone ranks as medium-sized. This chain uses TRDV2 with TRDJ1; no firm D call. The V end was cut by 0 bases, the J end by 0 bases, with 13 bases between. This CDR3 comprises 16 residues. The germline V gene encodes CDR1 GEAIGNYY and CDR2 EKD. The CDR3 DNA is TGTGCCTGTGACACCGATCGCGGTACCGACACCGATAAACTCATCTTT. Translation gives CACDTDRGTDTDKLIF.

This clone was detected only a few times. The chain combines TRDV1 with TRDJ1; 8 nucleotides align to TRDD3. J gave up 4 bases and V 0 bases, and 4 bases lay outside the gene matches. The CDR3 has 15 amino acids. Looked up from germline, CDR1 is TSWWSYY and CDR2 is QGS. The CDR3 sequence is CALGELGIRLDKLIF. For the CDR3, the DNA is TGTGCTCTTGGGGAACTCGGGATACGTCTCGATAAACTCATCTTT.

This chain joins TRDV1 and TRDJ2; D possibly matches TRDD2 or TRDD3 (6 bases each). The germline V and J ends were trimmed by 1 base and 5 bases, with 23 bases remaining between them. CDR1 and CDR2 from the germline V gene are TSWWSYY and QGS. This CDR3 contains 19 residues. This CDR3 reads CALGERSLPADTCTAQLFF. The CDR3, as DNA: TGTGCTCTTGGGGAACGGTCCCTTCCCGCCGATACGTGCACAGCACAACTCTTCTTT.

This clone was detected a few times. This chain links TRDV1 with TRDJ1; tentatively, D is TRDD3 (7 bases). The CDR3 loop spans 22 amino acids. The germline gives CDR1 TSWWSYY, CDR2 QGS. The germline V and J ends were trimmed by 1 base and 2 bases, with 32 bases remaining between them. This CDR3 is CALGEPKRFLVSLLGITDKLIF. CDR3 sequence (DNA): TGTGCTCTTGGGGAACCAAAACGATTCCTAGTTTCTCTACTGGGGATAACCGATAAACTCATCTTT.

This clone appeared once. The V and J genes are TRDV1 and TRDJ1, with 9 bases matching TRDD3. CDR3 length equals 20 residues. Germline CDR1 reads TSWWSYY; CDR2 reads QGS. V lost 1 base to trimming and J lost 0 bases; unmatched junction nucleotides: 15. CDR3 sequence reads: CALGEPFLRTGGQYTDKLIF. The DNA for the CDR3 is TGTGCTCTTGGGGAACCCTTCCTCCGTACTGGGGGACAGTACACCGATAAACTCATCTTT.

This clone appeared once. The rearrangement joins TRDV1 to TRDJ1; 7 nucleotides match TRDD3. With V trimmed by 0 bases and J by 0 bases, 19 bases remained unmatched. The CDR3 runs to 21 residues. Germline V gene lookup returns CDR1 TSWWSYY and CDR2 QGS. The CDR3 sequence is CALGELIIKEYWGSYTDKLIF. In nucleotides, the CDR3 is TGTGCTCTTGGGGAACTAATCATAAAGGAGTACTGGGGTTCGTACACCGATAAACTCATCTTT.

This chain connects TRDV1 to TRDJ1; 8 bases match TRDD3. The CDR3 has 22 amino acids. Germline-derived CDR1 and CDR2 are TSWWSYY and QGS. With 0 bases clipped from V and 0 bases from J, the junction kept 21 bases outside the gene matches. Written as DNA, the CDR3 is TGTGCTCTTGGGGAACTAATAGATTCGACGGTTACTGGGGGTTCCTACACCGATAAACTCATCTTT. It translates to CALGELIDSTVTGGSYTDKLIF.

This clone has only a few counts. V usage is TRDV1 and J usage is TRDJ1, with 9 bases identical to TRDD2. The germline gives CDR1 TSWWSYY, CDR2 QGS. Trimming took 2 bases from V and 0 from J; bases not matched to a gene: 25. The CDR3 length is 23 residues. CDR3 in amino acids: CALGEGPAFLRKGWARYTDKLIF. The CDR3 DNA follows: TGTGCTCTTGGGGAAGGACCGGCCTTCCTACGTAAGGGCTGGGCTCGGTACACCGATAAACTCATCTTT.

The table lists this clone with a few counts. V gene TRDV1 combines with J gene TRDJ1, with TRDD3 matching 10 bases. Per germline, CDR1 TSWWSYY and CDR2 QGS. The CDR3 has 22 residues. J was trimmed by 0 bases and V by 3 bases; bases with no gene match: 22. The CDR3 DNA reads TGTGCTCTTGGGGACACATTCCCATTTAACTGGGGGATCCACCCGTACACCGATAAACTCATCTTT. Translating gives CALGDTFPFNWGIHPYTDKLIF.

The V and J genes are TRDV1 and TRDJ1; no clear D. V was clipped by 2 bases and J by 0 bases, with 16 bases between them. The CDR3 has 17 amino acids. Germline CDR1 is TSWWSYY and CDR2 is QGS. CDR3 coding DNA: TGTGCTCTTGGGGAAATTCATTCAGTGACCAACACCGATAAACTCATCTTT. It translates to CALGEIHSVTNTDKLIF.

This clone was seen a handful of times. This chain uses TRDV1 with TRDJ1; TRDD3 aligns across 10 bases. This CDR3 region has 20 residues. Germline assignment: CDR1 TSWWSYY and CDR2 QGS. V lost 3 bases and J lost 2; bases outside the gene matches: 18. The CDR3 region has the DNA TGTGCTCTTGGGGAGCTCGTTCGCAGGGGGATACGCCCTGGGACCGATAAACTCATCTTT. This codes for CALGELVRRGIRPGTDKLIF.

There are a few counts of this clone. The rearrangement uses TRDV1 and TRDJ1; TRDD3 matches at 11 bases. Germline values: CDR1 TSWWSYY, CDR2 QGS. V lost 0 bases and J lost 5; bases outside the gene matches: 29. CDR3 length: 24 amino acids. CDR3 loop: CALGELRRPSHDDTYWGIRDKLIF. The CDR3 bases are TGTGCTCTTGGGGAACTCCGTCGGCCTTCCCACGACGACACATACTGGGGGATAAGGGATAAACTCATCTTT.

This chain joins TRDV1 and TRDJ1; D unresolved. This CDR3 has 18 residues. Germline CDR1 TSWWSYY, CDR2 QGS. The ends were cut back, 5 bases at V and 0 bases at J, with 22 bases in the middle. The CDR3 reads CALGSSVLRPHYTDKLIF. CDR3 coding DNA: TGTGCTCTTGGGTCCTCAGTTCTTCGTCCTCACTACACCGATAAACTCATCTTT.

This clone was observed a handful of times. This chain joins TRDV1 and TRDJ1, with TRDD3 matching over 11 bases. Germline lookup yields CDR1 TSWWSYY and CDR2 QGS. After removal of 7 bases from V and 3 bases from J, the junction contained 22 bases not matched to a gene. The CDR3 totals 20 residues. CDR3 protein: CALVKASSKWGIRGPDKLIF. CDR3 in DNA: TGTGCTCTTGTAAAGGCCTCGAGTAAGTGGGGGATACGAGGACCCGATAAACTCATCTTT.

This clone was found a few times. This sequence joins TRDV1 and TRDJ1; TRDD3 matches at 9 bases. The germline CDR1 and CDR2 sequences are TSWWSYY and QGS. CDR3 size: 19 residues. Unmatched junction bases numbered 15, after V lost 4 bases and J lost 0 bases. CDR3 DNA sequence: TGTGCTCTTGGGGCCTGCTCCCCTTTACTGGGGGACAACACCGATAAACTCATCTTT. Its translation is CALGACSPLLGDNTDKLIF.

J is TRDJ1 and V is TRDV1, with TRDD3 identical over 8 bases. Germline lookup yields CDR1 TSWWSYY and CDR2 QGS. J was trimmed by 8 bases and V by 5 bases; bases with no gene match: 16. The CDR3 loop spans 16 amino acids. The CDR3 spells CALGWSPATGGRKLIF. The CDR3 region has the DNA TGTGCTCTTGGGTGGAGTCCTGCTACTGGGGGTCGGAAACTCATCTTT.

The genes are TRDV2 and TRDJ1, with 8 bases fitting TRDD3. From germline, CDR1 is GEAIGNYY and CDR2 EKD. This CDR3 spans 17 amino acids. V lost 0 bases, J lost 6 bases, and 14 bases stayed unmatched. In DNA, the CDR3 is TGTGCCTGTGACACCGAACTTTTTGCTGGGGGACCCTATAAACTCATCTTT. Amino acids: CACDTELFAGGPYKLIF.

The chain combines TRDV1 with TRDJ1, with a weak D call TRDD3 (6 bases). The germline V and J ends were trimmed by 5 bases and 0 bases, with 22 bases remaining between them. Germline values: CDR1 TSWWSYY, CDR2 QGS. The CDR3 has 18 residues. The CDR3 region has the DNA TGTGCTCTTGGGCCCATTCTCGACCGTTGGGGGTACACCGATAAACTCATCTTT. Protein sequence: CALGPILDRWGYTDKLIF.

The rearrangement links TRDV1 to TRDJ1; 11 bases map to TRDD3. The J segment lost 0 bases and the V segment lost 2 bases, leaving 29 bases of the junction unmatched. The CDR3 sequence is 25 residues long. Looked up from germline, CDR1 is TSWWSYY and CDR2 is QGS. CDR3 sequence: CALGEIAFPMLGDTPPTSYTDKLIF. CDR3 nucleotides: TGTGCTCTTGGGGAAATTGCGTTCCCAATGTTGGGGGATACGCCGCCGACCTCGTACACCGATAAACTCATCTTT.

This clone was observed a few times. The rearrangement joins TRDV1 to TRDJ1; 12 nucleotides match TRDD3. After removal of 5 bases from V and 5 bases from J, the junction contained 18 bases not matched to a gene. This CDR3 contains 19 residues. Germline V lookup: CDR1 TSWWSYY, CDR2 QGS. The CDR3 region is CALGIPFQSVWGIRDKLIF. CDR3 sequence (DNA): TGTGCTCTTGGGATCCCTTTTCAATCCGTCTGGGGGATACGGGATAAACTCATCTTT.

V usage is TRDV1 and J usage is TRDJ1; tentatively, D is TRDD3 (5 bases). The CDR3 length is 19 residues. Trimming removed 0 bases at V and 1 base at J, with 21 bases between. CDR1 is TSWWSYY and CDR2 is QGS in the germline V gene. The CDR3 region is CALGELGSADTRRTDKLIF. The DNA of the CDR3 is TGTGCTCTTGGGGAACTAGGTTCCGCAGATACAAGGCGCACCGATAAACTCATCTTT.

The genes are TRDV1 and TRDJ1; D unresolved. The germline V gene has CDR1 TSWWSYY and CDR2 QGS. The ends were cut back, 7 bases at V and 3 bases at J, with 21 bases in the middle. There are 16 residues in the CDR3. CDR3 in amino acids: CALVLRRSWVPDKLIF. The CDR3 DNA reads as TGTGCTCTTGTACTACGTCGAAGTTGGGTACCCGATAAACTCATCTTT.

Only a few counts were recorded for this clone. V usage is TRDV1 and J usage is TRDJ1, with D possibly matching TRDD3 (8 bases). The CDR3 is 21 residues long. V was pared by 5 bases and J by 0 bases, with 31 bases between. Germline V gene lookup returns CDR1 TSWWSYY and CDR2 QGS. CDR3: CALGSPLPLRWGILYTDKLIF. CDR3 sequence (DNA): TGTGCTCTTGGGTCGCCCCTTCCTCTAAGATGGGGGATCCTGTACACCGATAAACTCATCTTT.